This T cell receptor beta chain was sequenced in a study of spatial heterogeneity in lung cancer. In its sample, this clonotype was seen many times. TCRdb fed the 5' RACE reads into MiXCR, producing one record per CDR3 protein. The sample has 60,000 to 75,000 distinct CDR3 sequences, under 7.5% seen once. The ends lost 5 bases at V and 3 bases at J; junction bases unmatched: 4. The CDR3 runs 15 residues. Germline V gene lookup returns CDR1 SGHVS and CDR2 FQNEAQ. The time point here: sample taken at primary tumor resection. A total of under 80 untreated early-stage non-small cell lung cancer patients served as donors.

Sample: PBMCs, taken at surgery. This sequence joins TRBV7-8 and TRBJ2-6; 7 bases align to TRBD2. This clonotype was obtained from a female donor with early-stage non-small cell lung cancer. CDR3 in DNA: TGTGCCAGCAGCCGGGGAGGGGTTGGGGCCAACGTCCTGACTTTC. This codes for CASSRGGVGANVLTF. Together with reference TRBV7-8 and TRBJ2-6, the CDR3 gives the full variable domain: GAGVSQSPRYKVAKRGQDVALRCDPISGHVSLFWYQQALGQGPEFLTYFQNEAQLDKSGLPSDRFFAERPEGSVSTLKIQRTQQEDSAVYLCASSRGGVGANVLTFGAGSRLTVL.